These 2 T cell receptor beta chains came from one sample sequenced in a study of control samples from healthy donors and cancer patients. Measured with immunoSEQ multiplex PCR; TCRdb has only the in-frame clones, and not every one. The sample lists about 100,000 clones; less than 90% were seen once. What was sequenced was blood. The receptors were gathered from a woman between 50 and 59 years old in good health.

The chain joins TRBV19 to TRBJ2-5; 9 bases agree with TRBD1. This CDR3 contains 14 residues. Per germline, CDR1 LNHDA and CDR2 SQIVND (reference sequence). V lost 5 bases, J lost 4 bases, and 5 bases stayed unmatched. In DNA form, the CDR3 reads TGTGCCAGTAGTGGGACAGGGCGGCCAGAGACCCAGTACTTC. Its translation: CASSGTGRPETQYF. The full variable domain, completed using reference TRBV19 and TRBJ2-5, is DGGITQSPKYLFRKEGQNVTLSCEQNLNHDAMYWYRQDPGQGLRLIYYSQIVNDFQKGDIAEGYSVSREKKESFPLTVTSAQKNPTAFYLCASSGTGRPETQYFGPGTRLLVL.

The rearrangement joins TRBV7-8 to TRBJ1-4, with D tentatively TRBD1 (5 bases). Deletions cut 1 base from V and 10 bases from J, with 13 bases between. The CDR3 runs 14 residues. Germline CDR1 SGHVS, CDR2 FQNEAQ. This chain's CDR3 is CASSLEGGVGKLFF. The CDR3 DNA reads TGTGCCAGCAGCTTAGAGGGAGGGGTAGGAAAACTGTTTTTT.